The clone carrying this T cell receptor beta chain was recorded at least ten times. Antigen unknown. This record belongs to a study of Graves' ophthalmopathy and Graves' hyperthyroidism. Study summary: Stable hyperthyroidism was defined by absence of ophthalmopathy within 18 months of follow-up. General study findings and limits: Detected in blood as well were most expanded thyroid clonotypes with frequency above 0.001.

This CDR3 contains 15 residues. The V gene's germline CDR1 is MNHEY and CDR2 SVGEGT. Trimming took off 4 bases at V and 0 bases at J, with 7 bases between the two ends. Amplifying from RNA transcripts, the study obtained TCR beta CDR3 regions. Second-round multiplex PCR came after first-round RT-PCR with HTBI primers. A single record per CDR3 protein comes from TCRdb applying MiXCR to the multiplex PCR reads. The sample holds around 1,000,000 distinct CDR3 sequences, 35% to 40% seen once. The sequence derives from an adult man with Graves' hyperthyroidism. The sample taken for sequencing was peripheral blood or thyroid tissue (not recorded which). V gene TRBV6-2 or TRBV6-3 combines with J gene TRBJ2-6; no firm D call. The CDR3 sequence: CASSLDYSGANVLTF. CDR3 nucleotide sequence: TGTGCCAGCAGTTTGGATTACTCTGGGGCCAACGTCCTGACTTTC.